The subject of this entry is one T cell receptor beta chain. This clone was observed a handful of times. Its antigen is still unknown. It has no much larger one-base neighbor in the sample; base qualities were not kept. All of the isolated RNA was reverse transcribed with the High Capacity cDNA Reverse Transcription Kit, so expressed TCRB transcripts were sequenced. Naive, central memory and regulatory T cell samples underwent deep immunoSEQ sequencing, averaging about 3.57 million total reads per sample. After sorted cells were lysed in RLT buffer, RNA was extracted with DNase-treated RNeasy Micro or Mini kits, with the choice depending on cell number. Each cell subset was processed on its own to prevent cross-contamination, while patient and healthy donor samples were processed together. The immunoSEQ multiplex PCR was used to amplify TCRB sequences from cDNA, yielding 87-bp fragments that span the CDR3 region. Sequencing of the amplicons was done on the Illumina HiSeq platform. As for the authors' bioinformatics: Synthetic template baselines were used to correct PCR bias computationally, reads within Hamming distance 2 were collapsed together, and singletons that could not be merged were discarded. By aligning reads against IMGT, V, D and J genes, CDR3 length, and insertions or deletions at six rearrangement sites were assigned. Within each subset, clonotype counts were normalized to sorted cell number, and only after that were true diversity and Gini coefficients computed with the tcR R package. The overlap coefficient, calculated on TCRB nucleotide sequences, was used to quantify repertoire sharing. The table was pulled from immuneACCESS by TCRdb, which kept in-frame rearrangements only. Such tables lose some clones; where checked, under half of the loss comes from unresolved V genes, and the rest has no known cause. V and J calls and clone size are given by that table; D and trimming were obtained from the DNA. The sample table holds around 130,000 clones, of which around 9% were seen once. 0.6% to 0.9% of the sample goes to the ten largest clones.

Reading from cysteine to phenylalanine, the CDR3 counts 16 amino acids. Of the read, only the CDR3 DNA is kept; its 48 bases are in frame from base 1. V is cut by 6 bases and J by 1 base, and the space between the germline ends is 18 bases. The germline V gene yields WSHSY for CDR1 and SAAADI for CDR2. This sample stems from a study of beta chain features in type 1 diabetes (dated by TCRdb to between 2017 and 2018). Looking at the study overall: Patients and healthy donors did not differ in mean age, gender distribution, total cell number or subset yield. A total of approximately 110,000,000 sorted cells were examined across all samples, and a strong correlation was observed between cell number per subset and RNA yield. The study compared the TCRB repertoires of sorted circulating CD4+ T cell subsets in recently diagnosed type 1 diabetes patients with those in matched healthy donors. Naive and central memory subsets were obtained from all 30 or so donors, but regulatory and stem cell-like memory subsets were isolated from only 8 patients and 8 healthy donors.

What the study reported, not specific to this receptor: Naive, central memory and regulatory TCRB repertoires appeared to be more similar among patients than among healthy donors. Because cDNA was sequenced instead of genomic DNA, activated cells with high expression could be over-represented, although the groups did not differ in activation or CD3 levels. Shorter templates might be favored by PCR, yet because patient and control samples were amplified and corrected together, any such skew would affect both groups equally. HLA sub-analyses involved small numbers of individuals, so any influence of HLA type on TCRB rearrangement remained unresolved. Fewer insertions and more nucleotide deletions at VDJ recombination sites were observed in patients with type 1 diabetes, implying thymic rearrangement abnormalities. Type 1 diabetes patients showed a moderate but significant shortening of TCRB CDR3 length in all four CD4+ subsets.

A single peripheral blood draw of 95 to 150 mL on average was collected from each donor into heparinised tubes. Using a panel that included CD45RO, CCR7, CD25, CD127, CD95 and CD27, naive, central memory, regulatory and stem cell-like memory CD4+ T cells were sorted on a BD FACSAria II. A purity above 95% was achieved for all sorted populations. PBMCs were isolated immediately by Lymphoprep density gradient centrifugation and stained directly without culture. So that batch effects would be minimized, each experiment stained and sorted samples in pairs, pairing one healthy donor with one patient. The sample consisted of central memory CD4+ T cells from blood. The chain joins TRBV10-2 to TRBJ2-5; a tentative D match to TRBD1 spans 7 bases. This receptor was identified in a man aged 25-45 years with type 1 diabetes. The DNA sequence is TGCGCCAGCAGGACCGGGACAGCCGGGGGCCAAGAGACCCAGTACTTC. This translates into CASRTGTAGGQETQYF.